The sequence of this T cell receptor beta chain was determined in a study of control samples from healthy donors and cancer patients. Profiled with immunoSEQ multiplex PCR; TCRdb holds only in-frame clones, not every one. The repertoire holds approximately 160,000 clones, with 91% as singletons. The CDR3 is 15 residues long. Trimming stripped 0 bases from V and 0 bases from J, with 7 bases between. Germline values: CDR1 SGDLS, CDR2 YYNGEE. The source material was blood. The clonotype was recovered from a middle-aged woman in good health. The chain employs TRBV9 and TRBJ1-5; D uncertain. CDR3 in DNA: TGTGCCAGCAGCGTAGATGGGTATAGCAATCAGCCCCAGCATTTT. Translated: CASSVDGYSNQPQHF.